The entry below describes one T cell receptor (beta chain). Its antigen is not known. The sample contains more than one DNA sequence encoding this CDR3. TCRdb's table, derived via immunoSEQ multiplex PCR, lists solely in-frame clones and lacks some. The sample lists 45,000 to 75,000 clones; over 65% were seen once. These data are taken from a study of radiotherapy plus CTLA-4 blockade in lung cancer. Study-wide context: Objective responses emerged in roughly a sixth of patients, and 30% to 40% attained disease control. Overall study findings and caveats: Early blood T cell clone changes and increased post-radiation serum interferon-beta were reportedly the strongest response predictors. In blood, TCR clones derived from the tumor expanded after radiotherapy plus ipilimumab.

This TCR came from a human donor with non-small cell lung cancer who had a partial response to radiotherapy plus ipilimumab. Sequenced material: peripheral blood, taken from a patient treated with radiotherapy plus ipilimumab.

The CDR3 DNA follows: TGTGCCAGCAGCCTCACAGATACGCAGTATTTT. Translated, it gives CASSLTDTQYF. J is TRBJ2-3 and V is TRBV9, with D unclear. Trimming pared 4 bases from V and 2 bases from J, leaving 2 bases between. Germline V gene lookup returns CDR1 SGDLS and CDR2 YYNGEE. The CDR3 extends over 11 amino acids.